The 5 T cell receptor beta chains in this list originate from one sample, sequenced in a study of T-cell memory formation after mild COVID-19. From the 5' RACE reads, TCRdb called clonotypes with MiXCR, one entry per CDR3 protein. The top ten hold more than 20% of the sample, which has a few hundred thousand distinct CDR3 sequences, over 15% seen once. The material sequenced was PBMCs or a T cell subset sorted from them (not recorded which). Receptor source: a man younger than 35 who had mild COVID-19 (a few samples of this study predate the infection). Cell type and time point are not known.

J is TRBJ2-7 and V is TRBV12-3 or TRBV12-4, with D perhaps assigned TRBD1 or TRBD2 (5 bases each). V lost 2 bases to trimming and J lost 5 bases, with 13 bases between them. The CDR3 has 14 residues. The CDR3 spells CASSLSGLGDEQYF. The DNA for the CDR3 is TGTGCCAGCAGTTTATCGGGGCTCGGGGACGAGCAGTACTTC.

This clonotype has a count of ten or more. The chain joins TRBV15 to TRBJ1-4; D ambiguous. CDR3 size: 15 residues. From germline, CDR1 is LNHNV and CDR2 YYDKDF (reference sequence). The germline V and J ends were trimmed by 0 bases and 6 bases, with 11 bases remaining between them. CDR3 bases: TGTGCCACCAGCAGAGATCTGGGGTGGGATGAAAAACTGTTTTTT. Protein product: CATSRDLGWDEKLFF.

This clonotype appeared a few times. The V and J genes are TRBV5-1 and TRBJ1-2; no firm D call. The CDR3 runs to 16 residues. The V and J ends lost 1 base and 0 bases respectively, with 13 bases between them. From germline, CDR1 is SGHRS and CDR2 YFSETQ. The chain's CDR3 is CASSLNIGRANYGYTF. CDR3 sequence (DNA): TGCGCCAGCAGCTTGAACATCGGCAGAGCTAACTATGGCTACACCTTC.

The CDR3 loop is CASSDWDRDYTGELFF. The CDR3 DNA follows: TGCGCCAGCAGCGACTGGGACAGGGATTACACCGGGGAGCTGTTTTTT. The chain has TRBV5-1 and TRBJ2-2; 9 bases agree with TRBD1. Germline CDR1 SGHRS, CDR2 YFSETQ. The junction had 7 bases not matched to a gene; V was cut back by 4 bases and J by 3 bases. This CDR3 spans 16 amino acids.

This clonotype was recorded once. J is TRBJ1-1 and V is TRBV4-1; tentatively, D is TRBD1 (6 bases). V lost 2 bases to trimming and J lost 5 bases, with 15 bases between them. Per germline, CDR1 MGHRA and CDR2 YSYEKL. This CDR3 contains 15 residues. The CDR3 bases are TGCGCCAGCAGCCAAACTACCCAGGGGAATACTGAAGCTTTCTTT. This gives the protein CASSQTTQGNTEAFF.